Listed here are 27 T cell receptor beta chains from one sample, sequenced in a study of molecular identifiers for immune sequencing clone quantification. TCRdb itself ran the PCR reads through MiXCR, one entry per CDR3 protein. The sample holds tens of thousands of distinct CDR3 sequences; 15% to 20% are singletons and the top ten take roughly 0.8%. The specimen was naive CD8+ T cells from blood, with Jurkat cell RNA spiked in. Subset described: FACS-sorted CD8+CD4-CCR7+CD45RA+ naive T cells. The receptors here all came from a human donor in good health. Some libraries in this study had Jurkat cell RNA spiked in.

This clonotype showed up many times. V usage is TRBV20-1 and J usage is TRBJ2-7, with 11 nucleotides matching TRBD2. The CDR3 consists of 15 residues. CDR1 is DFQATT and CDR2 is SNEGSKA in the germline V gene (reference sequence). V lost 6 bases to trimming and J lost 1 base; unmatched junction nucleotides: 8. CDR3 coding DNA: TGCAGTGCGACCTCGACTAGCGGGGTTTCCTACGAGCAGTACTTC. Translation: CSATSTSGVSYEQYF.

The sample holds many counts of this clonotype. The rearrangement joins TRBV7-6 to TRBJ2-7, with 8 bases lining up with TRBD2. Germline V CDR1 and CDR2: SGHVS, FNYEAQ. This CDR3 contains 15 residues. Germline trimming cut 1 base from V and 2 bases from J; bases unmatched to any gene: 4. The CDR3 DNA is TGTGCCAGCAGCTTAGGCGGGAGGTTCCCCTACGAGCAGTACTTC. Protein sequence: CASSLGGRFPYEQYF.

This clonotype was detected ten times or more. The V and J genes are TRBV9 and TRBJ2-7; TRBD2 aligns across 7 bases. The V and J ends lost 0 bases and 4 bases, in that order; junction bases with no gene match: 7. Germline V gene data show CDR1 as SGDLS and CDR2 as YYNGEE. This CDR3 region has 15 residues. CDR3 DNA sequence: TGTGCCAGCAGCGTAGGGGGTCCTAGCGGTTACGAGCAGTACTTC. Amino acid sequence: CASSVGGPSGYEQYF. The full variable domain, with the rest looked up from reference TRBV9 and TRBJ2-7, is DSGVTQTPKHLITATGQRVTLRCSPRSGDLSVYWYQQSLDQGLQFLIQYYNGEERAKGNILERFSAQQFPDLHSELNLSSLELGDSALYFCASSVGGPSGYEQYFGPGTRLTVT.

This clonotype occurred many times. The chain couples TRBV12-5 to TRBJ2-7, with a possible D match to TRBD1 (5 bases). From germline, CDR1 is LGHNT and CDR2 FRNRAP. The CDR3 covers 14 residues. Deletions cut 1 base from V and 2 bases from J, with 9 bases between. The CDR3 loop reads CASGLGQPTYEQYF. CDR3 nucleotides: TGTGCTAGTGGTTTGGGACAGCCCACCTACGAGCAGTACTTC.

In its sample, this clonotype was seen many times. The V gene is TRBV19, the J gene TRBJ1-1, with D unresolved. This CDR3 is 12 amino acids long. The ends were cut back, 9 bases at V and 3 bases at J, with 11 bases in the middle. Germline V gene data show CDR1 as LNHDA and CDR2 as SQIVND (reference sequence). The CDR3 sequence is CASRTTDTEAFF. Here the CDR3 DNA reads TGTGCCAGCCGAACCACGGACACTGAAGCTTTCTTT.

This clonotype was recorded many times. The chain carries TRBV19 and TRBJ2-7, with 9 bases aligning to TRBD2. The CDR3 is made up of 14 amino acids. The V gene's germline CDR1 is LNHDA and CDR2 SQIVND (reference sequence). J was trimmed by 2 bases and V by 5 bases; bases with no gene match: 4. The chain's CDR3 is CASSQERGAYEQYF. CDR3 DNA: TGTGCCAGTAGTCAAGAGCGGGGGGCCTACGAGCAGTACTTC.

This clonotype came up many times. The rearrangement joins TRBV4-1 to TRBJ2-7, with D hard to call. This CDR3 has 14 residues. CDR1 is MGHRA, CDR2 YSYEKL, per germline. Trimming stripped 3 bases from V and 2 bases from J, with 11 bases between. As DNA, the CDR3 is TGCGCCAGCAGCCAGGGGTCGGGTACCTACGAGCAGTACTTC. Protein sequence: CASSQGSGTYEQYF.

This clonotype was seen ten or more times. The J gene is TRBJ2-7, the V gene TRBV7-9; no clear D. Germline V gene lookup returns CDR1 SEHNR and CDR2 FQNEAQ (reference sequence). The CDR3 runs 12 residues. V was cut by 4 bases and J by 5 bases, with 9 bases left in between. CDR3 residues: CASSSPRDEQYF. DNA of the CDR3: TGTGCCAGCAGCTCACCCCGGGACGAGCAGTACTTC.

This clonotype has a count of ten or more. The chain has TRBV14 and TRBJ2-4; 8 positions agree with TRBD1. The CDR3 contains 15 residues. V was pared by 0 bases and J by 5 bases, with 3 bases of the junction left unmatched. Germline V CDR1 and CDR2: SGHDN, FVKESK. The CDR3 spells CASSQDGQGENIQYF. CDR3 DNA: TGTGCCAGCAGCCAAGACGGACAGGGCGAAAACATTCAGTACTTC.

This clonotype was observed a handful of times. The junction does not match germline at one end; this may be a read error. The gene calls are TRBV7-9 and TRBJ2-1, with D perhaps TRBD1 (5 bases). CDR3 length: 14 residues. The germline V gene encodes CDR1 SEHNR and CDR2 FQNEAQ (reference sequence). The CDR3 DNA sequence: TGTGCCAGCAGCTTTCCTGGGGCTTACAATGGGCAGTTCTTC. Protein: CASSFPGAYNGQFF.

Concerning this clonotype itself: Given a much more abundant clone one base away, this may be a read error. The rearrangement links TRBV27 to TRBJ2-1; TRBD2 agrees at 7 bases. Germline CDR1 is MNHEY and CDR2 is SMNVEV (reference sequence). The CDR3 extends over 17 amino acids. The J segment lost 0 bases and the V segment lost 5 bases, leaving 10 bases of the junction unmatched. The CDR3 DNA follows: TGTGCCAGCAGTCCTCTAGCGGTTACTAGCTCCTACAATGAGCAGTTCTTC. Protein sequence: CASSPLAVTSSYNEQFF.

This clonotype was counted ten times or more. The V and J genes are TRBV6-5 and TRBJ2-3; D might be TRBD1 or TRBD2, each matching 5 bases. The CDR3 totals 19 residues. V was clipped by 2 bases and J by 0 bases, with 21 bases between them. Germline CDR1 and CDR2: MNHEY and SVGAGI. For the CDR3, the DNA is TGTGCCAGCAGTTACGCCCCCCCTAGAGGGGCTACTAGCACAGATACGCAGTATTTT. Protein sequence: CASSYAPPRGATSTDTQYF.

The table lists this clonotype with many counts. This chain uses TRBV4-3 with TRBJ2-1; D gene ambiguous. Trimming removed 9 bases from V and 8 bases from J, with 14 bases in between. CDR1 and CDR2 (germline): LGHNA, YSLEER. The CDR3 is 12 residues long. The CDR3 DNA follows: TGCGCCAGTTCAACCTCGGGCTATGAGCAGTTCTTC. Its translation is CASSTSGYEQFF.

The table lists this clonotype with many counts. J is TRBJ2-7 and V is TRBV7-9, with D uncertain. This CDR3 is 13 amino acids long. V lost 3 bases and J lost 3, with 9 bases in between. The germline V gene has CDR1 SEHNR and CDR2 FQNEAQ (reference sequence). The CDR3: CASSFPANYEQYF. In nucleotides, the CDR3 is TGTGCCAGCAGCTTCCCGGCGAACTACGAGCAGTACTTC.

At least ten counts were recorded for this clonotype. The CDR3 DNA reads as TGTGCCAGCAGTGCCGGGACAGGCCTGGGGAAACTGTTTTTT. Translation gives CASSAGTGLGKLFF. The chain employs TRBV2 and TRBJ1-4; 8 bases align to TRBD1. The V gene's germline CDR1 is SNHLY and CDR2 FYNNEI. Losses at the gene ends were 4 bases for V and 11 bases for J; bases not matched to a gene: 9. This CDR3 is built from 14 residues.

This clonotype came up many times. This chain links TRBV7-9 with TRBJ1-4; 10 bases are shared with TRBD1. This CDR3 comprises 13 residues. The germline CDR1 and CDR2 sequences are SEHNR and FQNEAQ (reference sequence). After removal of 10 bases from V and 5 bases from J, the junction contained 4 bases not matched to a gene. This chain's CDR3 is CATPDRGNEKLFF. CDR3 nucleotides: TGTGCCACCCCGGACAGGGGGAATGAAAAACTGTTTTTT.

CDR3 sequence (DNA): TGTGCCAGCAGCTTATTTCACTGGGACAGACTAGCGGGAGGGCCTTCAGATACGCAGTATTTT. Translated, it gives CASSLFHWDRLAGGPSDTQYF. The chain links TRBV7-9 to TRBJ2-3; 14 nucleotides match TRBD2. Germline trimming cut 2 bases from V and 4 bases from J; bases unmatched to any gene: 17. Germline V gives CDR1 SEHNR, CDR2 FQNEAQ (reference sequence). The CDR3 runs 21 residues. The whole variable domain, remainder taken from reference TRBV7-9 and TRBJ2-3, is DTGVSQNPRHKITKRGQNVTFRCDPISEHNRLYWYRQTLGQGPEFLTYFQNEAQLEKSRLLSDRFSAERPKGSFSTLEIQRTEQGDSAMYLCASSLFHWDRLAGGPSDTQYFGPGTRLTVL.

This clonotype was counted ten times or more. The chain is built from TRBV27 and TRBJ2-1; D is unclear. Germline V gene lookup returns CDR1 MNHEY and CDR2 SMNVEV (reference sequence). The CDR3 sequence is 11 residues long. V was shortened by 3 bases and J by 7 bases, with 4 bases between the two germline ends. The CDR3 coding sequence is TGTGCCAGCAGTTTGTGGAATGAGCAGTTCTTC. It encodes CASSLWNEQFF.

This clonotype was detected ten times or more. The genes are TRBV4-3 and TRBJ2-1, with 12 bases identical to TRBD2. CDR3 length: 18 residues. The V and J ends lost 0 bases and 8 bases, in that order; junction bases with no gene match: 11. Germline CDR1 LGHNA, CDR2 YSLEER. This chain's CDR3 is CASSQDGLAGGLWDEQFF. CDR3 DNA: TGCGCCAGCAGCCAAGATGGTCTAGCGGGGGGGTTATGGGATGAGCAGTTCTTC.

Comments on this clonotype: It may be a read error: a sequence one base away is much more abundant. V is TRBV5-6 and J is TRBJ1-5, with no clear D. Germline V gene data show CDR1 as SGHDT and CDR2 as YYEEEE. The CDR3 has 14 residues. CDR3 sequence: CASSLTYSDQPQHF. The CDR3, as DNA: TGTGCCAGCAGCTTGACGTATAGCGATCAGCCCCAGCATTTT. The full variable domain, with the rest looked up from reference TRBV5-6 and TRBJ1-5, is DAGVTQSPTHLIKTRGQQVTLRCSPKSGHDTVSWYQQALGQGPQFIFQYYEEEERQRGNFPDRFSGHQFPNYSSELNVNALLLGDSALYLCASSLTYSDQPQHFGDGTRLSIL.

This clonotype was detected many times. This rearrangement joins TRBV7-2 to TRBJ2-1; D is unclear. V lost 5 bases and J 6 bases, leaving 5 bases between the germline ends. The CDR3 totals 11 residues. CDR1 is SGHTA and CDR2 is FQGNSA in the germline V gene. CDR3 region: CASSTPNEQFF. For the CDR3, the DNA is TGTGCCAGCAGCACCCCCAATGAGCAGTTCTTC.

Many counts were recorded for this clonotype. The chain couples TRBV14 to TRBJ2-1; the D gene is possibly TRBD1 (6 bases). The CDR3 sequence is 14 residues long. Germline V gene lookup returns CDR1 SGHDN and CDR2 FVKESK. The ends were cut back, 4 bases at V and 7 bases at J, with 14 bases in the middle. The CDR3 loop is CASSPPPGVNEQFF. The CDR3, as DNA: TGTGCCAGCAGCCCACCCCCAGGGGTGAATGAGCAGTTCTTC.

This clonotype was detected many times. The V gene is TRBV7-2, the J gene TRBJ1-3; D unclear. CDR3 length equals 15 residues. CDR1 is SGHTA, CDR2 FQGNSA, per germline. The ends were cut back, 5 bases at V and 4 bases at J, with 15 bases in the middle. As DNA, the CDR3 is TGTGCCAGCAGCGCTGAGGAGGGTCAGGGAAACACCATATATTTT. The encoded protein is CASSAEEGQGNTIYF.

This clonotype was observed at least ten times. J is TRBJ2-2 and V is TRBV4-3; 10 bases align to TRBD2. The CDR3 contains 17 residues. V lost 0 bases, J lost 7 bases, and 8 bases stayed unmatched. Germline CDR1 reads LGHNA; CDR2 reads YSLEER. The CDR3 reads CASSQDWLAGASGELFF. The DNA of the CDR3 is TGCGCCAGCAGCCAAGATTGGCTAGCGGGAGCCAGCGGGGAGCTGTTTTTT.

As to this clonotype: A junction end diverges from the germline sequence, so it may reflect a read error. J is TRBJ2-1 and V is TRBV29-1, with 11 bases matching TRBD2. The CDR3 loop spans 14 amino acids. Germline V gene data show CDR1 as SQVTM and CDR2 as ANQGSEA. CDR3 in DNA: TGCGGCGTGGAGGCTAGCGGGAGGTACAATGAGCAGTTCTTC. Translation gives CGVEASGRYNEQFF.

This clonotype was counted ten times or more. The CDR3 protein is CATRHRGDFSSYEQYF. The CDR3 coding sequence is TGTGCCACCCGGCACCGAGGAGACTTTAGCTCCTACGAGCAGTACTTC. The genes are TRBV12-3 or TRBV12-4 and TRBJ2-7; D uncertain. Trimming stripped 10 bases from V and 0 bases from J, with 22 bases between. CDR3 size: 16 residues.

There are many counts of this clonotype. The chain is built from TRBV27 and TRBJ2-7; a possible D gene is TRBD2 (5 bases). Germline CDR1 MNHEY, CDR2 SMNVEV (reference sequence). Deletions cut 5 bases from V and 3 bases from J, with 14 bases between. CDR3 length: 14 residues. CDR3 sequence (DNA): TGTGCCAGCAGTCCCGGACTGGGCCACTACGAGCAGTACTTC. Translated, it gives CASSPGLGHYEQYF.